These 15 T cell receptor beta chains originate from one sample sequenced in a study of CD8 T cells in ankylosing spondylitis. Overall study findings and caveats: A TCR beta motif made of several highly homologous variants seemed typical of ankylosing spondylitis blood.

TCRdb reprocessed the 5' RACE reads with MiXCR, giving one entry per CDR3 protein. The sample shows under 250,000 distinct CDR3 sequences, 7% to 8% of them seen only once. These receptors are not linked to any known antigen. Sequenced input: blood, either unsorted or a sorted T cell fraction (not recorded which). Receptors originate from a male donor with ankylosing spondylitis.

Ten or more counts support this clonotype. This rearrangement joins TRBV6-1 to TRBJ2-5, with D perhaps TRBD2 (6 bases). This CDR3 region has 13 residues. V lost 10 bases to trimming and J lost 3 bases, with 15 bases between them. Germline values: CDR1 MNHNS, CDR2 SASEGT. CDR3 protein: CATQGREEETQYF. DNA for the CDR3: TGTGCCACCCAGGGCAGGGAGGAAGAGACCCAGTACTTC.

About this clonotype: Being one base from a much bigger clone, this may be a read error. The rearrangement joins TRBV20-1 to TRBJ2-1; D gene ambiguous. This CDR3 comprises 14 residues. V lost 1 base and J 5 bases, leaving 12 bases between the germline ends. Germline CDR1 is DFQATT and CDR2 is SNEGSKA (reference sequence). CDR3 residues: CSARVAQHHNEQFF. The CDR3 DNA is TGCAGTGCTAGAGTTGCACAGCACCACAATGAGCAGTTCTTC.

The table lists this clonotype with many counts. J is TRBJ1-2 and V is TRBV4-1, with TRBD1 matching over 9 bases. The J segment lost 6 bases and the V segment lost 3 bases, leaving 5 bases of the junction unmatched. The CDR3 extends over 14 amino acids. CDR1 is MGHRA, CDR2 YSYEKL, per germline. The CDR3 spells CASSHQTGGNGYTF. CDR3 bases: TGCGCCAGCAGCCACCAGACAGGGGGGAATGGCTACACCTTC.

This clonotype was recorded many times. CDR3 sequence reads: CSVERLAASSYEQYF. The DNA for the CDR3 is TGCAGCGTTGAACGCCTAGCGGCTAGCTCCTACGAGCAGTACTTC. The rearrangement links TRBV29-1 to TRBJ2-7, with 7 bases matching TRBD2. Germline-derived CDR1 and CDR2 are SQVTM and ANQGSEA. After removal of 2 bases from V and 0 bases from J, the junction contained 7 bases not matched to a gene. This CDR3 contains 15 residues.

This clonotype was observed many times. The gene calls are TRBV6-5 and TRBJ2-7, with no clear D. Germline values: CDR1 MNHEY, CDR2 SVGAGI. V was cut by 0 bases and J by 2 bases, with 14 bases left in between. The CDR3 covers 16 residues. CDR3 sequence (DNA): TGTGCCAGCAGTTACTCGATATCAGAGCCTACCTACGAGCAGTACTTC. Its protein product is CASSYSISEPTYEQYF.

The sample holds many counts of this clonotype. The rearrangement links TRBV20-1 to TRBJ1-3, with D unresolved. Trimming removed 5 bases at V and 4 bases at J, with 15 bases between. The CDR3 is 14 amino acids. Germline V gene lookup returns CDR1 DFQATT and CDR2 SNEGSKA (reference sequence). In DNA form, the CDR3 reads TGCAGTGCTTCCCCCCGTACTTCCGGAAACACCATATATTTT. It is translated as CSASPRTSGNTIYF.

In this sample, this clonotype turned up many times. The V call is TRBV7-8, the J call TRBJ2-1; 9 bases fit TRBD2. CDR3 length: 17 residues. The germline V gene has CDR1 SGHVS and CDR2 FQNEAQ. Trimming removed 0 bases from V and 5 bases from J; junction bases left unmatched: 8. DNA for the CDR3: TGTGCCAGCAGCTTAGCTGTCTTAGGACTAGCGAACAATGAGCAGTTCTTC. Encoded protein: CASSLAVLGLANNEQFF.

This chain connects TRBV3-1 to TRBJ1-5; D perhaps matches TRBD1 (5 bases). Deletions cut 7 bases from V and 7 bases from J, with 23 bases between. CDR3 length: 16 residues. From germline, CDR1 is LGHDT and CDR2 YNNKEL (reference sequence). CDR3 DNA sequence: TGTGCCAGCATCCGACGGCGTACAGGTTTTGGGCAGCCCCAGCATTTT. Its translation is CASIRRRTGFGQPQHF.

This clonotype was observed at least ten times. The chain carries TRBV27 and TRBJ2-1; no firm D call. This CDR3 comprises 14 residues. Trimming stripped 3 bases from V and 1 base from J, with 7 bases between. The germline gives CDR1 MNHEY, CDR2 SMNVEV (reference sequence). The CDR3 coding sequence is TGTGCCAGCAGTTTCGGGCCTTCCTACAATGAGCAGTTCTTC. Amino acid sequence: CASSFGPSYNEQFF.

This clonotype was found many times. The chain links TRBV10-3 to TRBJ2-2, with D hard to call. The CDR3 contains 12 residues. The V end lost 7 bases, the J end lost 4 bases, and 7 bases lay between the germline ends. Germline values: CDR1 ENHRY, CDR2 SYGVKD. The CDR3 region is CAITSGTGELFF. The CDR3 nucleotides are TGTGCCATCACCTCGGGCACCGGGGAGCTGTTTTTT.

This clonotype was seen at least ten times. The V and J genes are TRBV9 and TRBJ2-3, with D unresolved. The CDR3 is 13 residues long. The germline CDR1 and CDR2 sequences are SGDLS and YYNGEE. The V end was cut by 3 bases, the J end by 0 bases, with 5 bases between. The CDR3: CASSDGSTDTQYF. The CDR3 nucleotides read TGTGCCAGCAGCGACGGTAGCACAGATACGCAGTATTTT.

This clonotype appeared many times. The chain joins TRBV27 to TRBJ2-7, with 11 bases aligning to TRBD2. CDR1 is MNHEY and CDR2 is SMNVEV in the germline V gene (reference sequence). The CDR3 contains 15 residues. V lost 5 bases to trimming and J lost 2 bases; unmatched junction nucleotides: 5. CDR3 in amino acids: CASSALLAGAYEQYF. CDR3 sequence (DNA): TGTGCCAGCAGTGCCCTACTAGCGGGGGCCTACGAGCAGTACTTC.

This clonotype was counted at least ten times. The CDR3 DNA reads as TGCAGCGTTGACCAGAGAACTAACTATGGCTACACCTTC. Its translation is CSVDQRTNYGYTF. The chain couples TRBV29-1 to TRBJ1-2; D not resolved. The CDR3 covers 13 residues. Germline values: CDR1 SQVTM, CDR2 ANQGSEA. V lost 3 bases, J lost 0 bases, and 8 bases lay in between.

This clonotype came up many times. The chain combines TRBV6-2 or TRBV6-3 with TRBJ2-5, with 13 bases aligning to TRBD2. Germline V gene sequence: CDR1 MNHEY, CDR2 SVGEGT. After removal of 5 bases from V and 5 bases from J, the junction contained 5 bases not matched to a gene. The CDR3 covers 15 residues. The CDR3 DNA is TGTGCCAGCAGTGTGACTAGCGGGAGGATTGAGACCCAGTACTTC. The encoded protein is CASSVTSGRIETQYF.

This clonotype has a count of ten or more. The rearrangement links TRBV7-2 to TRBJ1-5; the D is unclear. Per germline, CDR1 SGHTA and CDR2 FQGNSA. The ends were cut back, 1 base at V and 6 bases at J, with 10 bases in the middle. CDR3 length equals 14 residues. The CDR3 spells CASSLGLVGQPQHF. CDR3 coding DNA: TGTGCCAGCAGCTTAGGTTTGGTTGGTCAGCCCCAGCATTTT.